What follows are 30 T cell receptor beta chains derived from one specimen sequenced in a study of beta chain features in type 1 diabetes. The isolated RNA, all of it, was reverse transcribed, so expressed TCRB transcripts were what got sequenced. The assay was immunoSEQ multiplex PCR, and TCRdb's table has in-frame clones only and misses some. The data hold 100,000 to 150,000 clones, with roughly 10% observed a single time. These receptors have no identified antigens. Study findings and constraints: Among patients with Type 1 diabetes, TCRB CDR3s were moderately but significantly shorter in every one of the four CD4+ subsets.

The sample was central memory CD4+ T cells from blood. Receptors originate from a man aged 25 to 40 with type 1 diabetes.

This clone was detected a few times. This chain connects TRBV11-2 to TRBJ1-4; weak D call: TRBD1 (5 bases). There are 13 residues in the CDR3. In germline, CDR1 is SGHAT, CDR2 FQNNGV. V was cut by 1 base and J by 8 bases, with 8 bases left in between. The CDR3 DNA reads TGTGCCAGCAGCTTAGCGCGGGGGGAAAAACTGTTTTTT. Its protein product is CASSLARGEKLFF.

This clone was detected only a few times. The CDR3 DNA reads TGCGCCAGCAGCCTCTCAGCGGGGGTTGAGACCCAGTACTTC. It is translated as CASSLSAGVETQYF. The chain couples TRBV4-3 to TRBJ2-5; 8 nucleotides line up with TRBD2. Trimming cost V 4 bases and J 5 bases; bases outside gene matches: 6. The V gene's germline CDR1 is LGHNA and CDR2 YSLEER. The CDR3 totals 14 residues.

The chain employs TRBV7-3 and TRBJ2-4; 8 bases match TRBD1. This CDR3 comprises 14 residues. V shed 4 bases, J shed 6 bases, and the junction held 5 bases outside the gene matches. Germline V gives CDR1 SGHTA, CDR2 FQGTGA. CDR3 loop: CASSSGQGRNIQYF. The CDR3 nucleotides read TGTGCCAGCAGCTCAGGACAGGGTAGAAACATTCAGTACTTC.

The CDR3 is CASSHSGGPRSYEQYF. The CDR3 nucleotides read TGTGCCAGCAGTCATAGCGGGGGGCCCCGCTCCTACGAGCAGTACTTC. The chain recombines TRBV7-2 with TRBJ2-7; 10 nucleotides line up with TRBD2. The V segment lost 6 bases and the J segment 0 bases; nucleotides outside the gene matches: 8. The CDR3 is 16 residues long. Germline loops: CDR1 SGHTA, CDR2 FQGNSA.

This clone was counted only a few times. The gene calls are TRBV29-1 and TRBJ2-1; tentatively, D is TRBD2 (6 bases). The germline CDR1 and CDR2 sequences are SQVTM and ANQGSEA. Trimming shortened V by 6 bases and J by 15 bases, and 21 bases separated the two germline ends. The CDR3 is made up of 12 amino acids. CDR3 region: CSVGGGVSERFF. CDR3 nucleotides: TGCAGCGTCGGGGGTGGGGTTTCAGAGAGGTTCTTC.

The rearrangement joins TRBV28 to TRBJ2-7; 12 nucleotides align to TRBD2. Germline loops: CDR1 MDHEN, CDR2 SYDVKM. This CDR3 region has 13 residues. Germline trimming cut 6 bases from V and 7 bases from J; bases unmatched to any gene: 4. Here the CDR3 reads CASSLAGGVEQYF. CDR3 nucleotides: TGTGCCAGCAGCCTAGCGGGGGGGGTGGAGCAGTACTTC.

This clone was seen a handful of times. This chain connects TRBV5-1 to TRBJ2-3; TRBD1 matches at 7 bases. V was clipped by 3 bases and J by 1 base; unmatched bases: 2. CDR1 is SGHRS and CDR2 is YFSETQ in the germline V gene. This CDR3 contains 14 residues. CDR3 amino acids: CASSSGQGTDTQYF. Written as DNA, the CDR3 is TGCGCCAGCAGCTCCGGACAGGGCACAGATACGCAGTATTTT.

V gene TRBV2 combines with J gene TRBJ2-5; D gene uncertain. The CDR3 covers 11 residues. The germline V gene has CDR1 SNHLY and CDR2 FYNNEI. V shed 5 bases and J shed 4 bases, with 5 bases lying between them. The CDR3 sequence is CASSFGETQYF. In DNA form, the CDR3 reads TGTGCCAGCAGTTTCGGAGAGACCCAGTACTTC. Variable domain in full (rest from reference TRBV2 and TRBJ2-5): EPEVTQTPSHQVTQMGQEVILRCVPISNHLYFYWYRQILGQKVEFLVSFYNNEISEKSEIFDDQFSVERPDGSNFTLKIRSTKLEDSAMYFCASSFGETQYFGPGTRLLVL.

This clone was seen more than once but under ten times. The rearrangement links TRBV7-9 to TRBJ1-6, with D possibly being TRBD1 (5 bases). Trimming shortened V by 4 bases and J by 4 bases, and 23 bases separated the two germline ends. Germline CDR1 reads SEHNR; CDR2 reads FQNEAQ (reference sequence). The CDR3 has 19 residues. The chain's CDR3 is CASSYGGVGVTAYNSPLHF. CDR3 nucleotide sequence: TGTGCCAGCAGCTATGGGGGGGTAGGGGTCACCGCATATAATTCACCCCTCCACTTT.

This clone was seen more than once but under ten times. CDR3 in DNA: TGTGCCAGCAGCCCTGCCCTAGAGGGTTATGGCTACACCTTC. This sequence encodes CASSPALEGYGYTF. This chain connects TRBV11-2 to TRBJ1-2; D gene ambiguous. The CDR3 is 14 amino acids. The V gene's germline CDR1 is SGHAT and CDR2 FQNNGV. Trimming removed 5 bases from V and 5 bases from J, with 15 bases in between.

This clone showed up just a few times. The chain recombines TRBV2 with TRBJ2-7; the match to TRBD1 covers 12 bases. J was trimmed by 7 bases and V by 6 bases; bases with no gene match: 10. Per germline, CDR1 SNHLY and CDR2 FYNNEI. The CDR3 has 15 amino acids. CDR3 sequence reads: CASRFPGQGAGEQYF. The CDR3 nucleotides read TGTGCCAGCAGATTCCCGGGACAGGGGGCGGGAGAGCAGTACTTC.

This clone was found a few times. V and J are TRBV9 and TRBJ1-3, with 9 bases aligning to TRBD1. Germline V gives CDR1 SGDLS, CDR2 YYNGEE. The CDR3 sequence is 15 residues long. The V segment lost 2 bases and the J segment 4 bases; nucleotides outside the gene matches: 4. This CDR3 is CASSVSGTGGNTIYF. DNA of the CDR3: TGTGCCAGCAGCGTTTCCGGGACAGGGGGAAACACCATATATTTT.

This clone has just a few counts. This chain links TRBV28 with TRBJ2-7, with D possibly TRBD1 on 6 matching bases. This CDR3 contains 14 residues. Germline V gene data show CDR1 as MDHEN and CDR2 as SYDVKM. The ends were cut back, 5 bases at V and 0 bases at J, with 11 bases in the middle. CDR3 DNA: TGTGCCAGCAGTACAGGGACGTCCTCCTACGAGCAGTACTTC. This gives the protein CASSTGTSSYEQYF.

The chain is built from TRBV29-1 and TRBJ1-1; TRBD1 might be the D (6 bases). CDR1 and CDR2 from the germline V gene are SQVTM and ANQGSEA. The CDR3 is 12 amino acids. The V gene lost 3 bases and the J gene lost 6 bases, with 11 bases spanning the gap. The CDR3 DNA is TGCAGCGTTGACAGGGGATCCCCTGAAGCTTTCTTT. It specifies CSVDRGSPEAFF.

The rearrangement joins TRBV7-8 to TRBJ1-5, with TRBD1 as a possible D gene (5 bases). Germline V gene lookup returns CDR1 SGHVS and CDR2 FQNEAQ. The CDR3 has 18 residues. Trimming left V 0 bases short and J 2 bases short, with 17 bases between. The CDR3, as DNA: TGTGCCAGCAGCTTAGCGCTAACGGACATACGCCGCAATCAGCCCCAGCATTTT. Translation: CASSLALTDIRRNQPQHF.

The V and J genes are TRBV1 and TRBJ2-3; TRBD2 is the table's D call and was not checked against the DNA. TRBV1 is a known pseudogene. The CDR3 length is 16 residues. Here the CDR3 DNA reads TGCACCAGCAGCCTTGGGCGGGGGGAGGACACAGATACGCAGTATTTT. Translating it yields CTSSLGRGEDTDTQYF.

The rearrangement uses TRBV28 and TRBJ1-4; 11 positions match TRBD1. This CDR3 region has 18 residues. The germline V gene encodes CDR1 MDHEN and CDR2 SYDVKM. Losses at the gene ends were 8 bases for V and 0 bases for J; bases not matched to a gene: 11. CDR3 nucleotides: TGTGCCAGCGGTGGACAGGGGGCAGGGTCGGCAACTAATGAAAAACTGTTTTTT. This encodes CASGGQGAGSATNEKLFF. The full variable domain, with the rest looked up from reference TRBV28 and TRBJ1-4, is DVKVTQSSRYLVKRTGEKVFLECVQDMDHENMFWYRQDPGLGLRLIYFSYDVKMKEKGDIPEGYSVSREKKERFSLILESASTNQTSMYLCASGGQGAGSATNEKLFFGSGTQLSVL.

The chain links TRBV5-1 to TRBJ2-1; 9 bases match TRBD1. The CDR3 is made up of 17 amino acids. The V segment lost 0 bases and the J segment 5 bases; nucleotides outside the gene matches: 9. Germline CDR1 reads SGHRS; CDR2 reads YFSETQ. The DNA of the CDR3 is TGCGCCAGCAGCTTGGAGGTCGCGGGACAGGGTAACAATGAGCAGTTCTTC. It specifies CASSLEVAGQGNNEQFF.

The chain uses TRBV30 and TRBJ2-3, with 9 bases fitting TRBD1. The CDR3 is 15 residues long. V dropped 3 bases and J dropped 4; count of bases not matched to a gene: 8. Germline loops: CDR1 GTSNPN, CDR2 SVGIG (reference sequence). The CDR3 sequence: CAWRLQGASPDTQYF. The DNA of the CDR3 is TGTGCCTGGAGACTACAGGGGGCGTCCCCAGATACGCAGTATTTT.

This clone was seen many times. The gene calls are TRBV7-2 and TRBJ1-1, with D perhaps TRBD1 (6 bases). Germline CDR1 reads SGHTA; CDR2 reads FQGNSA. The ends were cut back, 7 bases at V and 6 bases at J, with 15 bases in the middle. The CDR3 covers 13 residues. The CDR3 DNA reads TGTGCCAGCACCACAGGGACGTCGGCTGAAGCTTTCTTT. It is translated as CASTTGTSAEAFF.

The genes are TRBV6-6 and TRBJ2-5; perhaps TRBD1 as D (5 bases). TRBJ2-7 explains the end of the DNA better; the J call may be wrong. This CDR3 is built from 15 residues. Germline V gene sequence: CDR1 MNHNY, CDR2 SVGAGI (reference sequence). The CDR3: CASSTPGAYGYEQYF. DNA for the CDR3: TGTGCCAGCAGTACCCCTGGGGCCTACGGCTACGAGCAGTACTTC.

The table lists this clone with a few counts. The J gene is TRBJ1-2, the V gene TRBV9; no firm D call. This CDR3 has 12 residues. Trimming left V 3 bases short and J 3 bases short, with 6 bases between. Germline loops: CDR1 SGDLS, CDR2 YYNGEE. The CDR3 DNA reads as TGTGCCAGCAGCGAGACACACTATGGCTACACCTTC. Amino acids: CASSETHYGYTF.

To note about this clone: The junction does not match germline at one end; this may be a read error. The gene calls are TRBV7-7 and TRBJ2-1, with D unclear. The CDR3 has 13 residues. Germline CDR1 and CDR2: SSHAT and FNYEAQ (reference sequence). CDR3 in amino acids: CASSRNVQAEQFF. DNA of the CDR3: TGTGCTAGCAGCCGCAATGTGCAGGCTGAGCAGTTCTTC.

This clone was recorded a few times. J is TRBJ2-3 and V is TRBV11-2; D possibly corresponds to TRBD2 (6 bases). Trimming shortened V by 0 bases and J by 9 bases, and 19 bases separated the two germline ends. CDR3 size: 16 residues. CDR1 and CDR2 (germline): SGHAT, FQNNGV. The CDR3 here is CASSLEGTTGSVTQYF. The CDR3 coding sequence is TGTGCCAGCAGCTTAGAGGGGACCACCGGGAGTGTGACGCAGTATTTT.

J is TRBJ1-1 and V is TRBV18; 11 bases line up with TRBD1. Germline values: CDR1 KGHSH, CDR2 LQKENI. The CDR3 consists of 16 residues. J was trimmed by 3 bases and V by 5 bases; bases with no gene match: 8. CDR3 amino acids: CASSSLPGQGDTEAFF. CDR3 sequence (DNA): TGTGCCAGCTCATCGCTTCCGGGACAGGGGGACACTGAAGCTTTCTTT. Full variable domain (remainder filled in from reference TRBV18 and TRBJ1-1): NAGVMQNPRHLVRRRGQEARLRCSPMKGHSHVYWYRQLPEEGLKFMVYLQKENIIDESGMPKERFSAEFPKEGPSILRIQQVVRGDSAAYFCASSSLPGQGDTEAFFGQGTRLTVV.

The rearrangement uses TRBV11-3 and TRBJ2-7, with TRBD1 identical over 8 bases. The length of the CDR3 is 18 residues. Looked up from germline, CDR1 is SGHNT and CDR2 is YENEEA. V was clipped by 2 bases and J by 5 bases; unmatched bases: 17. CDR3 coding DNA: TGTGCCAGCAGCTTACCTCCTCAGGGGACAGGCGCCCCGAACGAGCAGTACTTC. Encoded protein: CASSLPPQGTGAPNEQYF.

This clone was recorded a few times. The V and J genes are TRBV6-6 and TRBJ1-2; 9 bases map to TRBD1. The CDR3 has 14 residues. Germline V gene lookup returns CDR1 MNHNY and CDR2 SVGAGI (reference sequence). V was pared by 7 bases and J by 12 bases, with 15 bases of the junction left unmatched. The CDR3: CASTPGDRGDPDTF. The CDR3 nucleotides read TGTGCCAGCACCCCAGGTGACAGGGGGGATCCCGACACCTTC.

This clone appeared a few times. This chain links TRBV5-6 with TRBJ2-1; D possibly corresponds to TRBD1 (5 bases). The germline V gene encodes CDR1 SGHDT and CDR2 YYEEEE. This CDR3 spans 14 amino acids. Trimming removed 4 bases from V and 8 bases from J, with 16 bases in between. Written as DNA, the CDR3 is TGTGCCAGCAGCCTCCTGAGTGGGGCGGATGAGCAGTTCTTC. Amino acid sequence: CASSLLSGADEQFF. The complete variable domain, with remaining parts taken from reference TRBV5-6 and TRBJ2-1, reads DAGVTQSPTHLIKTRGQQVTLRCSPKSGHDTVSWYQQALGQGPQFIFQYYEEEERQRGNFPDRFSGHQFPNYSSELNVNALLLGDSALYLCASSLLSGADEQFFGPGTRLTVL.

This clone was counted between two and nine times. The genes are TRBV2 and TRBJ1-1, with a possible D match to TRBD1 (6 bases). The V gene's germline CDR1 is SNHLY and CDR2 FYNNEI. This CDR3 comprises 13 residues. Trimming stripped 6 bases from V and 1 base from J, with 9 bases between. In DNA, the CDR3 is TGTGCCAGCAGGGGACAACCGAACACTGAAGCTTTCTTT. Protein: CASRGQPNTEAFF. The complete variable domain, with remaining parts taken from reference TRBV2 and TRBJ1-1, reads EPEVTQTPSHQVTQMGQEVILRCVPISNHLYFYWYRQILGQKVEFLVSFYNNEISEKSEIFDDQFSVERPDGSNFTLKIRSTKLEDSAMYFCASRGQPNTEAFFGQGTRLTVV.

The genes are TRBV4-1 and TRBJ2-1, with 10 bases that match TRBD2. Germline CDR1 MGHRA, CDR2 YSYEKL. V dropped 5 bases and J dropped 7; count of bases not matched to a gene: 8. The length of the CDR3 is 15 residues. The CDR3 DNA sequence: TGCGCCAGCAGCTACCTTGGACTAGCGGAAAATGAGCAGTTCTTC. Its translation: CASSYLGLAENEQFF.